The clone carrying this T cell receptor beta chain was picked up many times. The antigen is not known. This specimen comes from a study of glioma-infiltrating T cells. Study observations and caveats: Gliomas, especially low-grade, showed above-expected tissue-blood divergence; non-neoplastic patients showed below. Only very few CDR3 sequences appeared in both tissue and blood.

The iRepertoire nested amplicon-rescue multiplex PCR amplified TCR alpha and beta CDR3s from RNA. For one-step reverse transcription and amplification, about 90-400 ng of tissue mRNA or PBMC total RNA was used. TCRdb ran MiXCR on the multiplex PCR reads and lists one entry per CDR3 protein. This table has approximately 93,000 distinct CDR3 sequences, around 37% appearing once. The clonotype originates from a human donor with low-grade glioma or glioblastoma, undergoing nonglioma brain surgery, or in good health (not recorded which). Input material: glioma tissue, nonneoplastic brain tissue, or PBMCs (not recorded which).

CDR3 residues: CASGKRGVYQETQYF. DNA for the CDR3: TGTGCCAGCGGCAAGCGGGGGGTGTACCAAGAGACCCAGTACTTC. The chain combines TRBV6-1 with TRBJ2-5, with TRBD2 identical over 9 bases. Trimming took 8 bases from V and 0 from J; bases not matched to a gene: 7. Germline loops: CDR1 MNHNS, CDR2 SASEGT. This CDR3 has 15 residues.